This T cell receptor (beta chain) is from a study of blood T cells in healthy people across ages (dated by TCRdb to between 2015 and 2017). For the wider study: In model experiments, template switching captured about one uniquely barcoded TCR beta cDNA molecule for every two T cells. Four age groups were formed from the donors: young (average 16 years), middle-aged (around 39), aged (under 70) and long-lived (less than 85). Donors of different ages were randomly distributed across sequencing lanes to avoid experimental bias. For two donors (one aged 18 to 30 and one aged 80 or older), the study analyzed two additional independent replicas of 1 million unique cDNA reads from the same blood draw. Using deep sequencing normalized with unique cDNA molecular identifiers, the study measured how TCR beta repertoire diversity changes with age.

On this clonotype: Which antigen it targets is not known. Base quality data are lacking; no much larger clone is found one base away.

Broad study findings and their caveats: The long-lived group showed more naive CD4+ T cells, fewer expanded clones and increased TCR diversity than the aged group, suggesting age selection. As age increased, observed TCR beta diversity per million T cells dropped in a roughly linear way, and a significant reduction was already evident by age 40. The CMV infection status of donors was not known, potentially confounding age-related changes in expanded clonotypes. Observed TCR beta diversity correlated strongly with the percentage of naive T cells measured by flow cytometry. Since profiling was done on bulk unsorted PBMCs, naive and antigen-experienced compartments could not be conclusively compared. Estimates of total diversity based on one million sequenced T cells were considered lower bounds and underestimates.

Systemically healthy Caucasian individuals from Russia, some 36 in total and aged roughly 6 to 90 years, were included as donors. Each donor gave roughly 11 milliliters of peripheral blood, drawn into EDTA-treated Vacutainer tubes. Ficoll-Paque density-gradient centrifugation was used to isolate PBMCs, with at least 7 million per sample. Trizol reagent was used to extract total RNA from the PBMCs, yielding at least 6 micrograms per sample. Naive CD45RAhigh/CD27high T cell percentages were measured by flow cytometry on a PBMC aliquot from every donor. The receptor library was made with 5' RACE. Sequenced using an Illumina HiSeq 2500. The second PCR ran for about 6 to 12 cycles and used a J-beta primer mix along with a sample-barcoded 5' primer. A unique molecular identifier was introduced onto each TCR beta cDNA molecule by a template-switch 5' adaptor carrying 12 random nucleotides. Each sample yielded at least 3 million CDR3-containing paired-end reads. All of the RNA was converted into first-strand cDNA using the Mint cDNA synthesis kit, with a TRBC-specific oligonucleotide serving as the primer. Following uracil-DNA glycosylase treatment, a first 18-cycle PCR with universal primers M1SS and BC2_uni_R was performed on all cDNA. As for the authors' bioinformatics: For normalization, 1 million high-quality reads, each with a distinct molecular identifier, were randomly selected from each sample. Instead of being binned into consensus sequences, reads with shared molecular identifiers were discarded. CDR3 identification, clonotype clustering and error correction used MiTCR with a Q25 quality threshold and the strictest error-elimination algorithm. A nonparametric unseen species model with Euler transformation was used to estimate a lower bound on total TCR beta diversity. Using fastp at Q25 and MiXCR, TCRdb reprocessed the public reads and kept productive beta chains. CDR3 protein duplicates are merged, each entry listing the most common genes and DNA. The authors' filters were not applied to this entry. The sample contains approximately 800,000 distinct CDR3 sequences, more than 55% of them found a single time. Around 24% of the sample is taken by the ten largest.

The junction shows trimming of 3 bases on V and 5 bases on J, plus 13 bases between the germline ends. Sequences SGHTA (CDR1) and FQGNSA (CDR2) are obtained from the germline V gene. Taken from cysteine to phenylalanine, the CDR3 has 14 residues. The sequence is cut down to CDR3 DNA, 42 bases in frame from base 1. The rearranged segments are TRBV7-2 and TRBJ2-5; the D gene is perhaps TRBD1 or TRBD2, as each covers 6 bases. This receptor was taken from a man aged 35 to 55 in good health. The material sequenced was blood. CDR3 sequence: CASSFGSGAETQYF. The nucleotide sequence reads TGTGCCAGCAGCTTTGGGTCGGGGGCCGAGACCCAGTACTTC. Outside the CDR3, residues come from the reference TRBV7-2 and TRBJ2-5 proteins, so the full variable domain is: GAGVSQSPSNKVTEKGKDVELRCDPISGHTALYWYRQSLGQGLEFLIYFQGNSAPDKSGLPSDRFSAERTGGSVSTLTIQRTQQEDSAVYLCASSFGSGAETQYFGPGTRLLVL.